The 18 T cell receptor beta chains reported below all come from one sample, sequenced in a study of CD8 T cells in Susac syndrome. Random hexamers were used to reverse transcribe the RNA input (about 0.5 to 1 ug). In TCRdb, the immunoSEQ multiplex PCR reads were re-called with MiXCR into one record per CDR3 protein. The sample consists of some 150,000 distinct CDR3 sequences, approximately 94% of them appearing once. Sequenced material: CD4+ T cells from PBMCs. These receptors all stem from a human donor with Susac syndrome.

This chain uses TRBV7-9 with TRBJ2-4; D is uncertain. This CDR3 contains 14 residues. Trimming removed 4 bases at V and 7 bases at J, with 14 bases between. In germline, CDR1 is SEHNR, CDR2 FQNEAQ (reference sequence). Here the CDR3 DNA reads TGTGCCAGCAGCTCCACCGAGTCTTTGAACATTCAGTACTTC. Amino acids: CASSSTESLNIQYF. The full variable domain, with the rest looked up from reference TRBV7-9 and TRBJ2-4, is DTGVSQNPRHKITKRGQNVTFRCDPISEHNRLYWYRQTLGQGPEFLTYFQNEAQLEKSRLLSDRFSAERPKGSFSTLEIQRTEQGDSAMYLCASSSTESLNIQYFGAGTRLSVL.

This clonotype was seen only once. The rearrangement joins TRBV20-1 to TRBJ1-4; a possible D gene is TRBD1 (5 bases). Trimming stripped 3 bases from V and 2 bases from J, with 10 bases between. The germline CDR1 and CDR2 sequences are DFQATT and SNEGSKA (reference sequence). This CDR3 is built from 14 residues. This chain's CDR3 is CSASSGLTNEKLFF. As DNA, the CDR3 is TGCAGTGCTAGTTCGGGGCTGACTAATGAAAAACTGTTTTTT.

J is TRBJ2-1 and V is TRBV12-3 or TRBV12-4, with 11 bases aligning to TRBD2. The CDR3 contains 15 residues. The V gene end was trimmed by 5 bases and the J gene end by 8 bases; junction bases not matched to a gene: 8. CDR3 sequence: CASSLRTSGSYEQFF. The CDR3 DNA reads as TGTGCCAGCAGTCTCCGGACTAGCGGGTCGTATGAGCAGTTCTTC.

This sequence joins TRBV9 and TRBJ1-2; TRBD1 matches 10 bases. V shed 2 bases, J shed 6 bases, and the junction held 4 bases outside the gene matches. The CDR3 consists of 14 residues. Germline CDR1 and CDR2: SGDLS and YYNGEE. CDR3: CASSVSGQGHGYTF. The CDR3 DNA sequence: TGTGCCAGCAGCGTTTCGGGACAGGGGCATGGCTACACCTTC.

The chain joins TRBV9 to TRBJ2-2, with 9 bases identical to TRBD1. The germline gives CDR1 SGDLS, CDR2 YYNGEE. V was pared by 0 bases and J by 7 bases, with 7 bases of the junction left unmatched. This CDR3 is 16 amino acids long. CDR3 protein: CASSVVPQGAHGELFF. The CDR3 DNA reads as TGTGCCAGCAGCGTAGTTCCACAGGGGGCCCACGGGGAGCTGTTTTTT.

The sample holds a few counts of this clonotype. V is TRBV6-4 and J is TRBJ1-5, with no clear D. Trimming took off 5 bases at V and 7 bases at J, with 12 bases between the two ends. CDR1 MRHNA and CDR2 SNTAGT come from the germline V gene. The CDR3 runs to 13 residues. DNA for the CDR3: TGTGCCAGCAGTCGGGAGGGAGGACAGCCCCAGCATTTT. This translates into CASSREGGQPQHF.

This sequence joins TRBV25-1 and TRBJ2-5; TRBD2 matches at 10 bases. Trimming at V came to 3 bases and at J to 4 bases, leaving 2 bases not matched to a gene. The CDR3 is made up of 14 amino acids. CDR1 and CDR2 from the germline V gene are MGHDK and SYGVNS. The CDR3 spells CASSDRLAGETQYF. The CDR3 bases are TGTGCCAGCAGTGATAGACTAGCGGGAGAGACCCAGTACTTC.

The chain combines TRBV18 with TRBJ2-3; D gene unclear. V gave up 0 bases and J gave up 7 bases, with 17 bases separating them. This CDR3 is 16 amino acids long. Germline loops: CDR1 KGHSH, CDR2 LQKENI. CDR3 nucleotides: TGTGCCAGCTCACCACCGTCAGTGGTTGGGTCGAATACGCAGTATTTT. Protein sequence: CASSPPSVVGSNTQYF. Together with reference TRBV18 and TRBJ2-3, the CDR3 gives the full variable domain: NAGVMQNPRHLVRRRGQEARLRCSPMKGHSHVYWYRQLPEEGLKFMVYLQKENIIDESGMPKERFSAEFPKEGPSILRIQQVVRGDSAAYFCASSPPSVVGSNTQYFGPGTRLTVL.

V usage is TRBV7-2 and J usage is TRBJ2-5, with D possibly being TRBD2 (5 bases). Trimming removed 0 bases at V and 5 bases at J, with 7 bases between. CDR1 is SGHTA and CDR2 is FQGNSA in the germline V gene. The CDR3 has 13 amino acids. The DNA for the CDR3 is TGTGCCAGCAGCTTAGCCACGGGGGAGACCCAGTACTTC. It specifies CASSLATGETQYF.

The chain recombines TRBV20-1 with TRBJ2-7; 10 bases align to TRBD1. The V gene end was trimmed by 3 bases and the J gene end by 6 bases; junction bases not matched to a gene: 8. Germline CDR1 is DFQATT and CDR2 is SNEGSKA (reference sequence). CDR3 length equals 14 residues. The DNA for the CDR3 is TGCAGTGCTAGTGGAGACAGGGGGCTCATCGAGCAGTACTTC. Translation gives CSASGDRGLIEQYF.

The CDR3 sequence: CSARPLGTGELFF. The CDR3 DNA reads as TGCAGTGCTAGGCCTCTGGGCACCGGGGAGCTGTTTTTT. The J gene is TRBJ2-2, the V gene TRBV20-1, with D uncertain. Germline CDR1 reads DFQATT; CDR2 reads SNEGSKA (reference sequence). This CDR3 has 13 residues. Trimming stripped 3 bases from V and 4 bases from J, with 9 bases between.

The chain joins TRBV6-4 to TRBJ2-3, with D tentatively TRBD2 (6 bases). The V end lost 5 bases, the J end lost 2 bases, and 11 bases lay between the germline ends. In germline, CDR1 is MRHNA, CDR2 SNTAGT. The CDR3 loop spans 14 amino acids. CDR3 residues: CASSSAGPTDTQYF. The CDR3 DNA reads TGTGCCAGCAGTTCCGCGGGACCCACAGATACGCAGTATTTT.

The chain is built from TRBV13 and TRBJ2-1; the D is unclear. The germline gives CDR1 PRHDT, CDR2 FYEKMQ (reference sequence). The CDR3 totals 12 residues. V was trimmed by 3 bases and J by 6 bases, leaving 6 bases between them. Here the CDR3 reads CASSFRTNEQFF. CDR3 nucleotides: TGTGCCAGCAGCTTTAGGACCAATGAGCAGTTCTTC.

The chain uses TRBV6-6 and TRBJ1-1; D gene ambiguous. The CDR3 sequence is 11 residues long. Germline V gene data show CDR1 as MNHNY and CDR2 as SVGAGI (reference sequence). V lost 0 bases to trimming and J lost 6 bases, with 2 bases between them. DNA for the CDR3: TGTGCCAGCAGTTACTCGTCTGAAGCTTTCTTT. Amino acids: CASSYSSEAFF.

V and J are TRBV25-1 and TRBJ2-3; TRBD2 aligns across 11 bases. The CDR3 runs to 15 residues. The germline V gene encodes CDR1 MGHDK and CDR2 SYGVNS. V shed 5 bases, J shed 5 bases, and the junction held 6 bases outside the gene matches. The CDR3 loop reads CASSKTSGEVDTQYF. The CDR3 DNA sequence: TGTGCCAGCAGTAAGACTAGCGGGGAGGTAGATACGCAGTATTTT.

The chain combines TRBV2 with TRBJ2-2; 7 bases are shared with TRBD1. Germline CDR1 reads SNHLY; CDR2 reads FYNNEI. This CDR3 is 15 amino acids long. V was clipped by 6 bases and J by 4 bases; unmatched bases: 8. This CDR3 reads CASRGTASTTGELFF. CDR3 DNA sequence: TGTGCCAGCAGGGGGACAGCCTCTACCACCGGGGAGCTGTTTTTT.

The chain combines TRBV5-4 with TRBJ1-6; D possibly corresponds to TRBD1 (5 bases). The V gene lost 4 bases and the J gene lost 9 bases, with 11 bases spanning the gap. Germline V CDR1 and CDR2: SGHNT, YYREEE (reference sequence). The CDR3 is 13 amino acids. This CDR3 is CASSPTGGSPLHF. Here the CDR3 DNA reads TGTGCCAGCAGCCCGACCGGGGGTTCACCCCTCCACTTT.

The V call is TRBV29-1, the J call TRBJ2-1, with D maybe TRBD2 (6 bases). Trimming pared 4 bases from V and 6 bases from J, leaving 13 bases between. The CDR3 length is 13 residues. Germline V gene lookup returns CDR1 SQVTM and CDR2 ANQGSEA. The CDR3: CSVGDLAPNEQFF. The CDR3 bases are TGCAGCGTTGGGGACTTAGCCCCCAATGAGCAGTTCTTC.